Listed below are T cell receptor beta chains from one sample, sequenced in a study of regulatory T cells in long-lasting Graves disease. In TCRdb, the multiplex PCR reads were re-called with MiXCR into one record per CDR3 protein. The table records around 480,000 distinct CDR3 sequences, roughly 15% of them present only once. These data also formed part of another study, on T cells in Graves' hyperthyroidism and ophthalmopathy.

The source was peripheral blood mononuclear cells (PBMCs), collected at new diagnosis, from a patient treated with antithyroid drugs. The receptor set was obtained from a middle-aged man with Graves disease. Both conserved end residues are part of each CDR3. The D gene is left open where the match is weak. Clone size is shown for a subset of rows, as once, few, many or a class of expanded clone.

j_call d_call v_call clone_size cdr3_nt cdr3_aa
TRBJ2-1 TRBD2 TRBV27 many TGTGCCGACCCGCGTAGCGGGAGGGGCTCCTACAATGAGCAGTTCTTC CADPRSGRGSYNEQFF
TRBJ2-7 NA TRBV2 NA TGTGCCAGCAGTGATCGGGTAGGGGTCTACGAGCAGTACTTC CASSDRVGVYEQYF
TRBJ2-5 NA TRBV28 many TGTGCCAGCAGTTTATCTCACCGAGACGAGGGGGTGGAGACCCAGTACTTC CASSLSHRDEGVETQYF
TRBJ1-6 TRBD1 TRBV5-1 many TGCGCCAGCAGCCAAGGGACAGTCAATTCACCCCTCCACTTT CASSQGTVNSPLHF
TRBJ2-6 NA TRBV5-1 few TGCGCCAGCAGCTTGGAGCCGGCTTCCTCTGGGGCCAACGTCCTGACTTTC CASSLEPASSGANVLTF
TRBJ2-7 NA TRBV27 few TGTGCCAGCAGTTCTTTGGGACATTTCAACGAGCAGTACTTC CASSSLGHFNEQYF
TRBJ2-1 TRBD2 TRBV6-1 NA TGTGCCAGCAGTGGTTCTGGGAGGGCCAGACGGGGGGAGCAGTTCTTC CASSGSGRARRGEQFF
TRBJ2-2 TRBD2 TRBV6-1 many TGTGCCAGCAGAACACCGGGACTAGCGGCAACCGGGGAGCTGTTTTTT CASRTPGLAATGELFF
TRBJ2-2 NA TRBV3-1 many TGTGCCAGCAGCCAAGAGGGGTTTAACACCGGGGAGCTGTTTTTT CASSQEGFNTGELFF
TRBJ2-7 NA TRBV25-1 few TGTGCCAGCAGTCGGGGTGGGGACTACGAGCAGTACTTC CASSRGGDYEQYF
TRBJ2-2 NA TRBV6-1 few TGTGCCAGCAGTGCTCTGGGGGAGTGGAGCACCGGGGAGCTGTTTTTT CASSALGEWSTGELFF
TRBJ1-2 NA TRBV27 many TGTGCCAGCAGTTTATTGGCGCGGTCAATCGGGTTAAACTATGGCTACACCTTC CASSLLARSIGLNYGYTF
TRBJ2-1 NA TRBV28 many TGTGCCACCTCGGGCCTGACCAGGGCCCTAAAAATTGAGCAGTTCTTC CATSGLTRALKIEQFF
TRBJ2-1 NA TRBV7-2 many TGTGCCAGCAGACTGAGCTCCTACAATGAGCAGTTCTTC CASRLSSYNEQFF
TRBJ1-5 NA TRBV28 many TGTGCCAGCAGACGAGACCCTAACCTCAATCAGCCCCAGCATTTT CASRRDPNLNQPQHF
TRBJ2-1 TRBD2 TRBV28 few TGTGCCAGCAGACATGGGACTAGCGGGAGGGGGAATGAGCAGTTCTTC CASRHGTSGRGNEQFF
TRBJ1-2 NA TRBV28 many TGTGCCAGCAGTTTTTTGGACGGGACCTCATATGGCTACACCTTC CASSFLDGTSYGYTF
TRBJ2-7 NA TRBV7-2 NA TGTGCCAGCAGCTCAAGAAACGCCGCAGGGTCCGGCTACGAGCAGTACTTC CASSSRNAAGSGYEQYF
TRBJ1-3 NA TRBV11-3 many TGTGCCAGCAGCCCAATTGGAAACACCATATATTTT CASSPIGNTIYF
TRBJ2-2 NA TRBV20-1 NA TGCAGTGCCATCCTGGGCGGGGTGAACACCGGGGAGCTGTTTTTT CSAILGGVNTGELFF
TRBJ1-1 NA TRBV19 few TGTGCCAGTAGTGATGGCTGGAACACTGAAGCTTTCTTT CASSDGWNTEAFF
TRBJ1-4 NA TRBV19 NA TGTGCCAGTAGCCGAAGTGCAACTAATGAAAAACTGTTTTTT CASSRSATNEKLFF
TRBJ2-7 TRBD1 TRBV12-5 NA TGTGCTAGTGGTTTCTACCGGGACAGAGGCTCCTACGAGCAGTACTTC CASGFYRDRGSYEQYF
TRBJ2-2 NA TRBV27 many TGTGCCAGCAGTTTAGGCCTGGGGGCGGGCACCGGGGAGCTGTTTTTT CASSLGLGAGTGELFF
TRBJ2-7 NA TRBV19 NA TGTGCCAGTAGCTCCGGGCTGAGCCGACCCGTCTACGAGCAGTACTTC CASSSGLSRPVYEQYF
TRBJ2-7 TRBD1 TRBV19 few TGTGCCAGTAGTATTTCCGGGACAGGCTACGAGCAGTACTTC CASSISGTGYEQYF
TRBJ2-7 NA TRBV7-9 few TGTGCCAGTACCCGTGCAGCGGCTGCGGAGCAGTACTTC CASTRAAAAEQYF
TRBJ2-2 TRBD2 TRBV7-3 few TGTGCCAGCAGCCTCCAAGCGGGAGTGAACACCGGGGAGCTGTTTTTT CASSLQAGVNTGELFF
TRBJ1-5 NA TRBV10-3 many TGTGCCATCAGGCATTCGAGGGCGCGCAATCAGCCCCAGCATTTT CAIRHSRARNQPQHF
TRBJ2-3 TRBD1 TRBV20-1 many TGCAGTGGACGACAGGGATGGACAGATACGCAGTATTTT CSGRQGWTDTQYF
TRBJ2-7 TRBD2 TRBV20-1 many TGCAGTGCCAGGACTAGCGGGTTGAACGAGCAGTACTTC CSARTSGLNEQYF
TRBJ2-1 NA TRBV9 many TGTGCCAGCAGCGGGGGACCACCGAGCTCCTACAATGAGCAGTTCTTC CASSGGPPSSYNEQFF
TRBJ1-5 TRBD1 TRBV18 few TGTGCCAGCTCACCGAGCTCCGGGACAGGGGCGGGTAGCAATCAGCCCCAGCATTTT CASSPSSGTGAGSNQPQHF
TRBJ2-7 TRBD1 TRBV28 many TGTGCCAGCACCAAGACCGGGACAGGGTCATTCGAGCAGTACTTC CASTKTGTGSFEQYF
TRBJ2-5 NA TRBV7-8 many TGTGCCAGCAGCTTAGGGAGGGCCGGAGAGACCCAGTACTTC CASSLGRAGETQYF
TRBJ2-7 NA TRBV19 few TGTGCCAGTAGTATAAGGGGCCCTACCTACGAGCAGTACTTC CASSIRGPTYEQYF
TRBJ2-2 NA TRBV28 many TGTGCCAGCAGTCTAGTTCAGGCCGGGGAGCTGTTTTTT CASSLVQAGELFF
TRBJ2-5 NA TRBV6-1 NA TGTGCCACTATGGGGTGGTCTGATCAAGAGACCCAGTACTTC CATMGWSDQETQYF
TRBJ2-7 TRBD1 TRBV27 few TGTGCCAGCAGTTTAGGTCAGATGAGGGGACAGAGAGACTACGAGCAGTACTTC CASSLGQMRGQRDYEQYF